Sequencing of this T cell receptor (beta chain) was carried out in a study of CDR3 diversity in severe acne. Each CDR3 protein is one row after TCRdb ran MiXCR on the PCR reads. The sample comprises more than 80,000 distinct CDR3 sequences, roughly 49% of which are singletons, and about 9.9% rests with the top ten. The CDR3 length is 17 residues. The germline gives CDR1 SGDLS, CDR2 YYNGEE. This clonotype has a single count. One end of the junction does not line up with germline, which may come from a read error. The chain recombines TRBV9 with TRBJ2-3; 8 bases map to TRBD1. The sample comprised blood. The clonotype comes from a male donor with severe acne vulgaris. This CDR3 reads CASSGTGFVGGTDTRYF. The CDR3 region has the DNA TGTGCCAGCAGCGGGACAGGGTTTGTTGGGGGCACAGATACGCGGTATTTT.